One and the same sample provided the 8 T cell receptor beta chains below, sequenced in a study of T cells in Graves' hyperthyroidism and ophthalmopathy. Amplification yielded TCR beta CDR3 regions, with RNA transcripts as the source. TCR CDR3 underwent first-round RT-PCR with the HTBI primer set. From the multiplex PCR reads, TCRdb called clonotypes with MiXCR, one entry per CDR3 protein. This sample has approximately 260,000 distinct CDR3 sequences, with roughly 15% found just once. Sequencing used blood. The receptors here all came from a woman aged 50 to 65 with Graves' hyperthyroidism that later progressed to Graves' ophthalmopathy.

This clonotype has ten or more counts. The chain joins TRBV6-1 to TRBJ1-2; perhaps TRBD1 as D (6 bases). Trimming cost V 7 bases and J 8 bases, with 17 bases left between them. Germline assignment: CDR1 MNHNS and CDR2 SASEGT. The CDR3 sequence is 13 residues long. The CDR3 DNA is TGTGCCAGCAATTTAGGGGGTTTGGCCGGCTACACCTTC. This gives the protein CASNLGGLAGYTF.

Remarks on this clonotype: A much more abundant neighbour one base away suggests this may be a read error. This chain joins TRBV6-1 and TRBJ2-5, with 7 bases fitting TRBD1. Trimming at V came to 5 bases and at J to 2 bases, leaving 5 bases not matched to a gene. Germline CDR1 and CDR2: MNHNS and SASEGT. The CDR3 consists of 14 residues. CDR3 bases: TGTGCCAGCAGTCGGGGACAGCTACAAGAGACCCAGTACTTC. It yields the protein CASSRGQLQETQYF.

J is TRBJ1-4 and V is TRBV4-1; the match to TRBD1 covers 9 bases. The CDR3 length is 16 residues. From germline, CDR1 is MGHRA and CDR2 YSYEKL. The junction had 5 bases not matched to a gene; V was cut back by 0 bases and J by 6 bases. CDR3 DNA sequence: TGCGCCAGCAGCCAAGACTCGGGACAGGGATATGAAAAACTGTTTTTT. Its translation: CASSQDSGQGYEKLFF.

This clonotype was counted at least ten times. The V and J genes are TRBV7-8 and TRBJ1-5; no firm D call. Between the trimmed V and J ends, which lost 11 bases and 6 bases, there was a span of 11 bases. CDR1 SGHVS and CDR2 FQNEAQ come from the germline V gene. There are 11 residues in the CDR3. The CDR3 loop reads CAVGSLQPQHF. In DNA, the CDR3 is TGTGCCGTAGGATCTCTTCAGCCCCAGCATTTT.

This clonotype was counted at least ten times. V gene TRBV3-1 combines with J gene TRBJ2-3; the D is unclear. V lost 6 bases and J 4 bases, leaving 11 bases between the germline ends. CDR3 length equals 13 residues. Germline V gene data show CDR1 as LGHDT and CDR2 as YNNKEL (reference sequence). In DNA, the CDR3 is TGTGCCAGCAGGTACACCAACTCAGATACGCAGTATTTT. It yields the protein CASRYTNSDTQYF.

This clonotype was observed many times. The chain is built from TRBV12-3 or TRBV12-4 and TRBJ2-3; D may match TRBD1 or TRBD2 (6 bases each). V was pared by 5 bases and J by 3 bases, with 18 bases between. The CDR3 consists of 16 residues. The CDR3 DNA is TGTGCCAGCAGTCCACAACTAGCAGGGGCGACAGATACGCAGTATTTT. Translating it yields CASSPQLAGATDTQYF.

Ten or more counts support this clonotype. The chain carries TRBV6-1 and TRBJ1-1; D is uncertain. The CDR3 consists of 17 residues. Trimming removed 6 bases from V and 3 bases from J, with 23 bases in between. CDR1 is MNHNS and CDR2 is SASEGT in the germline V gene. The CDR3, as DNA: TGTGCCAGCAGGACGAAACGAGCGGGTATCGGGGACACTGAAGCTTTCTTT. Amino acid sequence: CASRTKRAGIGDTEAFF.

There are many counts of this clonotype. The chain carries TRBV7-3 and TRBJ1-5, with a possible D match to TRBD1 (6 bases). Trimming removed 4 bases from V and 4 bases from J, with 17 bases in between. The CDR3 has 16 residues. Germline-derived CDR1 and CDR2 are SGHTA and FQGTGA. The CDR3 coding sequence is TGTGCCAGCAGCTACCGCTTTGGGGGCAGTAATCAGCCCCAGCATTTT. Translation gives CASSYRFGGSNQPQHF.